Presented here are 32 T cell receptor beta chains from one specimen sequenced in a study of T cell changes during pregnancy in multiple sclerosis. Sequenced by immunoSEQ multiplex PCR; TCRdb stores in-frame clones only, minus some. Here the sample spans around 70,000 clones, around nine tenths being singletons. Source: peripheral blood, taken in the second trimester of pregnancy. These receptors all come from a female donor in good health, enrolled as a control in a pregnancy study.

This clone has a single count. The V gene is TRBV4-3, the J gene TRBJ2-5; 11 bases are shared with TRBD2. The CDR3 is 16 amino acids. V lost 1 base and J lost 4; bases outside the gene matches: 5. Germline CDR1 LGHNA, CDR2 YSLEER. CDR3 residues: CASSQGLAGGRETQYF. Written as DNA, the CDR3 is TGCGCCAGCAGCCAAGGCCTAGCGGGGGGAAGAGAGACCCAGTACTTC.

This chain links TRBV9 with TRBJ2-7; unclear D gene. The CDR3 is 12 residues long. Trimming pared 4 bases from V and 2 bases from J, leaving 7 bases between. The germline V gene has CDR1 SGDLS and CDR2 YYNGEE. This chain's CDR3 is CASSPVAYEQYF. CDR3 DNA: TGTGCCAGCAGCCCTGTAGCCTACGAGCAGTACTTC.

V and J are TRBV7-8 and TRBJ2-7; D ambiguous. V gave up 1 base and J gave up 3 bases, with 7 bases separating them. Germline V gene data show CDR1 as SGHVS and CDR2 as FQNEAQ. This CDR3 is 13 amino acids long. The CDR3 is CASSLGGFYEQYF. The CDR3 DNA is TGTGCCAGCAGCTTAGGCGGATTCTACGAGCAGTACTTC.

This chain uses TRBV6-6 with TRBJ1-1; 7 bases match TRBD1. This CDR3 has 13 amino acids. Losses at the gene ends were 2 bases for V and 5 bases for J; bases not matched to a gene: 2. Germline lookup yields CDR1 MNHNY and CDR2 SVGAGI (reference sequence). For the CDR3, the DNA is TGTGCCAGCAGTTACAGACAGGGTACTGAAGCTTTCTTT. Translated: CASSYRQGTEAFF.

As DNA, the CDR3 is TGTGCCAGCAGTTGGACCGGGAACGAGCAGTACTTC. Its protein product is CASSWTGNEQYF. V and J are TRBV2 and TRBJ2-7; D may be TRBD2 (5 bases). The V end lost 5 bases, the J end lost 5 bases, and 10 bases lay between the germline ends. CDR1 and CDR2 from the germline V gene are SNHLY and FYNNEI. This CDR3 comprises 12 residues.

The chain couples TRBV6-5 to TRBJ2-7; 10 bases fit TRBD1. The trim removed 8 bases at V and 1 base at J, leaving 2 bases unmatched. Germline CDR1 reads MNHEY; CDR2 reads SVGAGI. The CDR3 spans 13 residues. The CDR3 DNA follows: TGTGCCAGCCGGGACAGGGGTTCCTACGAGCAGTACTTC. Translated: CASRDRGSYEQYF.

This clone was recorded once. CDR3 in amino acids: CAIGPNNEQFF. CDR3 in DNA: TGTGCCATCGGGCCAAACAATGAGCAGTTCTTC. The chain has TRBV10-3 and TRBJ2-1; D ambiguous. Germline V CDR1 and CDR2: ENHRY, SYGVKD. Trimming removed 8 bases from V and 5 bases from J, with 7 bases in between. The CDR3 runs to 11 residues.

The CDR3 DNA sequence: TGTGCCAGCAGTTGGGGGGTGATGAACACTGAAGCTTTCTTT. This sequence encodes CASSWGVMNTEAFF. The chain uses TRBV27 and TRBJ1-1; possibly TRBD1 for D (5 bases). Germline V CDR1 and CDR2: MNHEY, SMNVEV (reference sequence). V lost 4 bases and J lost 0, with 9 bases in between. This CDR3 comprises 14 residues.

The rearrangement joins TRBV9 to TRBJ2-1, with 9 bases that match TRBD2. J was trimmed by 6 bases and V by 4 bases; bases with no gene match: 8. The CDR3 is 15 amino acids. Germline V gene sequence: CDR1 SGDLS, CDR2 YYNGEE. DNA for the CDR3: TGTGCCAGCAGCTTACTTAGCGGGGGTTTCAATGAGCAGTTCTTC. Its translation is CASSLLSGGFNEQFF.

The chain links TRBV4-3 to TRBJ2-2; 8 positions match TRBD1. Germline CDR1 reads LGHNA; CDR2 reads YSLEER. This CDR3 has 15 amino acids. V lost 1 base to trimming and J lost 4 bases; unmatched junction nucleotides: 2. Here the CDR3 DNA reads TGCGCCAGCAGCCAAGTACAGGGGGTCACCGGGGAGCTGTTTTTT. Its translation is CASSQVQGVTGELFF.

The chain couples TRBV6-6 to TRBJ2-5, with D tentatively TRBD1 (6 bases). V gave up 6 bases and J gave up 3 bases, with 14 bases separating them. The CDR3 contains 14 residues. Germline V gene sequence: CDR1 MNHNY, CDR2 SVGAGI (reference sequence). As DNA, the CDR3 is TGTGCCAGCAGGCTCGGGACAACTAAAGAGACCCAGTACTTC. Amino acid sequence: CASRLGTTKETQYF.

The chain employs TRBV28 and TRBJ2-1; TRBD2 aligns across 16 bases. The CDR3 runs to 18 residues. Trimming at V came to 6 bases and at J to 4 bases, leaving 9 bases not matched to a gene. CDR1 and CDR2 from the germline V gene are MDHEN and SYDVKM. The CDR3 DNA reads as TGTGCCAGCAGGAAAGGGACTAGCGGGGGGGTAGGGTACAATGAGCAGTTCTTC. Its protein is CASRKGTSGGVGYNEQFF. Looking up the rest from reference TRBV28 and TRBJ2-1 gives the full variable domain: DVKVTQSSRYLVKRTGEKVFLECVQDMDHENMFWYRQDPGLGLRLIYFSYDVKMKEKGDIPEGYSVSREKKERFSLILESASTNQTSMYLCASRKGTSGGVGYNEQFFGPGTRLTVL.

This clone showed up just once. The V and J genes are TRBV19 and TRBJ1-1, with D unclear. Germline-derived CDR1 and CDR2 are LNHDA and SQIVND (reference sequence). The CDR3 has 13 residues. Trimming removed 10 bases at V and 3 bases at J, with 15 bases between. The CDR3, as DNA: TGTGCCACCAAGTTAAACGGGGACACTGAAGCTTTCTTT. Translating it yields CATKLNGDTEAFF.

The rearrangement joins TRBV29-1 to TRBJ1-1, with 7 positions matching TRBD1. With V trimmed by 4 bases and J by 4 bases, 9 bases remained unmatched. This CDR3 is built from 14 residues. CDR1 is SQVTM, CDR2 ANQGSEA, per germline. This chain's CDR3 is CSVGGQVGPTEAFF. DNA for the CDR3: TGCAGCGTTGGCGGACAGGTGGGACCCACTGAAGCTTTCTTT.

This chain joins TRBV5-1 and TRBJ2-5; weak D call: TRBD2 (5 bases). From germline, CDR1 is SGHRS and CDR2 YFSETQ. V shed 1 base and J shed 1 base, with 14 bases lying between them. This CDR3 has 16 residues. CDR3 nucleotide sequence: TGCGCCAGCAGCTTGAGCGGCGGCACCCCCCAAGAGACCCAGTACTTC. It translates to CASSLSGGTPQETQYF.

The chain joins TRBV11-2 to TRBJ1-2, with a possible D match to TRBD1 (5 bases). CDR1 is SGHAT, CDR2 FQNNGV, per germline. The CDR3 covers 15 residues. Trimming shortened V by 1 base and J by 3 bases, and 12 bases separated the two germline ends. The CDR3 DNA reads TGTGCCAGCAGCTTAGGGTTCTGGGGGGACTATGGCTACACCTTC. This gives the protein CASSLGFWGDYGYTF.

This sequence joins TRBV6-5 and TRBJ1-2; D unclear. Germline CDR1 and CDR2: MNHEY and SVGAGI. Trimming took 4 bases from V and 6 from J, leaving 6 bases between them. The CDR3 is made up of 11 amino acids. The CDR3, as DNA: TGTGCCAGCAGTTCGCGCAATGGCTACACCTTC. Protein product: CASSSRNGYTF.

The chain couples TRBV7-2 to TRBJ2-3; TRBD1 aligns across 8 bases. The trim removed 1 base at V and 3 bases at J, leaving 3 bases unmatched. Per germline, CDR1 SGHTA and CDR2 FQGNSA. CDR3 length: 15 residues. The CDR3 region is CASSLGGQGTDTQYF. CDR3 nucleotide sequence: TGTGCCAGCAGCTTAGGCGGACAGGGAACAGATACGCAGTATTTT.

This chain joins TRBV18 and TRBJ1-1, with D hard to call. CDR1 is KGHSH and CDR2 is LQKENI in the germline V gene. V lost 3 bases, J lost 4 bases, and 9 bases lay in between. This CDR3 is built from 13 residues. The CDR3 is CASSPGEGTEAFF. In nucleotides, the CDR3 is TGTGCCAGCTCACCGGGAGAGGGCACTGAAGCTTTCTTT.

This clone was counted a single time. This sequence joins TRBV15 and TRBJ1-5, with TRBD1 identical over 12 bases. The CDR3 has 19 residues. V lost 5 bases and J lost 0; bases outside the gene matches: 11. Germline lookup yields CDR1 LNHNV and CDR2 YYDKDF (reference sequence). The CDR3 protein is CATSARTGTGGYSNQPQHF. Here the CDR3 DNA reads TGTGCCACCAGCGCCCGCACCGGGACAGGGGGCTATAGCAATCAGCCCCAGCATTTT.

This sequence joins TRBV15 and TRBJ2-5; TRBD1 is a possible D gene (5 bases). Trimming left V 0 bases short and J 7 bases short, with 15 bases between. This CDR3 contains 15 residues. From germline, CDR1 is LNHNV and CDR2 YYDKDF (reference sequence). CDR3 loop: CATSRERGRTRTQYF. The CDR3 nucleotides read TGTGCCACCAGCAGAGAAAGGGGCAGAACTCGGACCCAGTACTTC.

This chain connects TRBV6-5 to TRBJ2-7; TRBD1 aligns across 8 bases. The germline gives CDR1 MNHEY, CDR2 SVGAGI. With 5 bases clipped from V and 2 bases from J, the junction kept 8 bases outside the gene matches. The CDR3 totals 15 residues. The CDR3 is CASSTRTGRTYEQYF. CDR3 nucleotides: TGTGCCAGCAGTACGCGGACAGGGCGGACCTACGAGCAGTACTTC.

This clone showed up just once. The chain joins TRBV2 to TRBJ1-6; TRBD1 aligns across 9 bases. V lost 5 bases to trimming and J lost 7 bases; unmatched junction nucleotides: 6. Germline V lookup: CDR1 SNHLY, CDR2 FYNNEI. This CDR3 has 15 amino acids. The CDR3 DNA sequence: TGTGCCAGCAGTCTTAGAGACAGGGGGAATTCACCCCTCCACTTT. Encoded protein: CASSLRDRGNSPLHF.

The chain uses TRBV7-9 and TRBJ2-7; 9 bases are shared with TRBD1. This CDR3 is 15 amino acids long. CDR1 is SEHNR, CDR2 FQNEAQ, per germline (reference sequence). J was trimmed by 3 bases and V by 5 bases; bases with no gene match: 8. The chain's CDR3 is CASSPGQGVNYEQYF. The CDR3 DNA is TGTGCCAGCAGCCCGGGACAGGGAGTTAACTACGAGCAGTACTTC.

V and J are TRBV5-1 and TRBJ1-1, with D maybe TRBD1 (6 bases). Germline V gene sequence: CDR1 SGHRS, CDR2 YFSETQ. V was cut by 4 bases and J by 0 bases, with 13 bases left in between. The CDR3 is 15 residues long. CDR3 DNA sequence: TGCGCCAGCAGCCCCGGACAGTTCATGAACACTGAAGCTTTCTTT. Protein sequence: CASSPGQFMNTEAFF.

This clone was detected only a few times. The chain is built from TRBV11-2 and TRBJ1-1, with 10 bases matching TRBD1. Germline V CDR1 and CDR2: SGHAT, FQNNGV. The CDR3 loop spans 15 amino acids. V lost 10 bases and J lost 7; bases outside the gene matches: 15. CDR3 nucleotides: TGTGCCACCCAATTTACGGACAGGGGGTCGTTTGAAGCTTTCTTT. It is translated as CATQFTDRGSFEAFF.

The genes are TRBV7-6 and TRBJ1-5; the match to TRBD1 covers 8 bases. The CDR3 runs 16 residues. Per germline, CDR1 SGHVS and CDR2 FNYEAQ. V lost 4 bases to trimming and J lost 2 bases; unmatched junction nucleotides: 7. CDR3 nucleotides: TGTGCCAGCAGCTCGTCCGGACAGGGAGGCAATCAGCCCCAGCATTTT. Protein: CASSSSGQGGNQPQHF.

The chain uses TRBV19 and TRBJ2-3; D is ambiguous. V lost 3 bases to trimming and J lost 0 bases, with 10 bases between them. Germline CDR1 and CDR2: LNHDA and SQIVND (reference sequence). CDR3 length: 15 residues. CDR3 sequence: CASSIESTSTDTQYF. Written as DNA, the CDR3 is TGTGCCAGTAGTATCGAGTCAACTAGCACAGATACGCAGTATTTT.

This sequence joins TRBV19 and TRBJ2-4; 9 positions match TRBD2. CDR1 is LNHDA, CDR2 SQIVND, per germline (reference sequence). V lost 6 bases, J lost 0 bases, and 6 bases stayed unmatched. CDR3 length: 16 residues. CDR3 nucleotides: TGTGCCAGTAGGGCTCTAGCGGGGCTAGCCAAAAACATTCAGTACTTC. It translates to CASRALAGLAKNIQYF.

The J gene is TRBJ2-7, the V gene TRBV6-5; weak D call: TRBD2 (6 bases). Per the germline V gene, CDR1 is MNHEY and CDR2 is SVGAGI. V shed 5 bases and J shed 7 bases, with 15 bases lying between them. The CDR3 is made up of 13 amino acids. CDR3 in amino acids: CASSPTWDLEQYF. The CDR3 nucleotides are TGTGCCAGCAGTCCAACCTGGGACTTGGAGCAGTACTTC.

This chain uses TRBV5-1 with TRBJ1-1; tentatively, D is TRBD1 (6 bases). Germline-derived CDR1 and CDR2 are SGHRS and YFSETQ. The ends were cut back, 5 bases at V and 1 base at J, with 9 bases in the middle. The CDR3 loop spans 13 amino acids. CDR3 sequence: CASSTGQNTEAFF. CDR3 nucleotides: TGCGCCAGCAGTACAGGGCAGAACACTGAAGCTTTCTTT.

The chain employs TRBV28 and TRBJ2-7; a possible D gene is TRBD2 (6 bases). The V end was cut by 3 bases, the J end by 7 bases, with 16 bases between. The CDR3 length is 14 residues. CDR1 is MDHEN, CDR2 SYDVKM, per germline. CDR3 coding DNA: TGTGCCAGCAGTTTTACTGGGGCGCGGGGTGAGCAGTACTTC. This gives the protein CASSFTGARGEQYF.